These 12 T cell receptor beta chains were sequenced from one sample in a study of control samples from healthy donors and cancer patients. The method was immunoSEQ multiplex PCR; TCRdb's version includes in-frame clones alone and lacks a portion of them. The table includes almost 95,000 clones, roughly nine tenths detected once. Sequenced: blood. Every receptor here comes from a woman aged 18 to 35 in good health.

The CDR3 bases are TGTGCCAGTAGTCCACGGACAGGGAAGTACCAGCCCCAGCATTTT. Its protein product is CASSPRTGKYQPQHF. The chain combines TRBV19 with TRBJ1-5; TRBD1 matches 8 bases. Trimming cost V 5 bases and J 7 bases; bases outside gene matches: 10. The germline gives CDR1 LNHDA, CDR2 SQIVND (reference sequence). The CDR3 spans 15 residues.

The chain links TRBV15 to TRBJ1-2; a possible D gene is TRBD1 (5 bases). The germline gives CDR1 LNHNV, CDR2 YYDKDF (reference sequence). The V gene lost 0 bases and the J gene lost 3 bases, with 8 bases spanning the gap. The CDR3 has 14 residues. Here the CDR3 reads CATSRDRGDYGYTF. CDR3 bases: TGTGCCACCAGCAGAGATCGGGGGGACTATGGCTACACCTTC.

The count of this clone is one. The chain has TRBV7-8 and TRBJ1-2, with a possible D match to TRBD1 (5 bases). The CDR3 totals 16 residues. The V and J ends lost 2 bases and 6 bases respectively, with 19 bases between them. Per germline, CDR1 SGHVS and CDR2 FQNEAQ. The CDR3 region is CASSLTELMGGDGYTF. The DNA of the CDR3 is TGTGCCAGCAGCTTAACCGAGCTTATGGGGGGGGATGGCTACACCTTC.

The chain recombines TRBV7-6 with TRBJ2-7; 9 bases align to TRBD1. Germline V CDR1 and CDR2: SGHVS, FNYEAQ. Losses at the gene ends were 4 bases for V and 3 bases for J; bases not matched to a gene: 4. This CDR3 has 14 residues. The DNA for the CDR3 is TGTGCCAGCAGCTCCGGGACAGGGTTCTACGAGCAGTACTTC. It is translated as CASSSGTGFYEQYF. Based on the CDR3 plus reference TRBV7-6 and TRBJ2-7, the full variable domain is GAGVSQSPRYKVTKRGQDVALRCDPISGHVSLYWYRQALGQGPEFLTYFNYEAQQDKSGLPNDRFSAERPEGSISTLTIQRTEQRDSAMYRCASSSGTGFYEQYFGPGTRLTVT.

This chain joins TRBV5-6 and TRBJ1-3, with D possibly being TRBD1 (6 bases). V was cut by 0 bases and J by 0 bases, with 13 bases left in between. The CDR3 extends over 17 amino acids. From germline, CDR1 is SGHDT and CDR2 YYEEEE. This chain's CDR3 is CASSLAGGAISGNTIYF. The CDR3 DNA follows: TGTGCCAGCAGCTTGGCGGGGGGGGCTATCTCTGGAAACACCATATATTTT.

This clone was observed a single time. The V and J genes are TRBV11-2 and TRBJ1-2; D gene uncertain. The CDR3 consists of 13 residues. V was shortened by 1 base and J by 2 bases, with 5 bases between the two germline ends. Germline V lookup: CDR1 SGHAT, CDR2 FQNNGV. The CDR3 protein is CASSLGFNYGYTF. The CDR3 nucleotides are TGTGCCAGCAGCTTAGGTTTCAACTATGGCTACACCTTC.

This clone was detected only once. This chain uses TRBV12-3 or TRBV12-4 with TRBJ1-4; D unclear. V lost 5 bases, J lost 7 bases, and 8 bases lay in between. This CDR3 has 12 amino acids. DNA of the CDR3: TGTGCCAGCAGTGGGGTACCTGAAAAACTGTTTTTT. The encoded protein is CASSGVPEKLFF.

This clone has just one count. This sequence joins TRBV9 and TRBJ1-6, with D possibly being TRBD1 (6 bases). The V gene lost 3 bases and the J gene lost 4 bases, with 11 bases spanning the gap. CDR3 size: 15 residues. CDR1 is SGDLS, CDR2 YYNGEE, per germline. For the CDR3, the DNA is TGTGCCAGCAGCGAAACAGGGATATATAATTCACCCCTCCACTTT. Amino acids: CASSETGIYNSPLHF.

The chain is built from TRBV15 and TRBJ1-1; no clear D. This CDR3 contains 15 residues. V was pared by 0 bases and J by 1 base, with 9 bases between. Per germline, CDR1 LNHNV and CDR2 YYDKDF (reference sequence). The CDR3 nucleotides are TGTGCCACCAGCAGAGAATTTTGGCAGAACACTGAAGCTTTCTTT. This gives the protein CATSREFWQNTEAFF.

The gene calls are TRBV24-1 and TRBJ2-3; TRBD2 agrees at 8 bases. CDR1 is KGHDR and CDR2 is SFDVKD in the germline V gene. The ends lost 4 bases at V and 2 bases at J; junction bases unmatched: 4. The CDR3 has 15 amino acids. The CDR3 DNA reads TGTGCCACCAGTGAAGCGGGGGAGATCACAGATACGCAGTATTTT. This encodes CATSEAGEITDTQYF.

This clone was seen only once. This chain joins TRBV10-3 and TRBJ1-3, with TRBD1 identical over 8 bases. The V and J ends lost 4 bases and 4 bases, in that order; junction bases with no gene match: 3. This CDR3 is built from 14 residues. Germline values: CDR1 ENHRY, CDR2 SYGVKD. The CDR3 spells CAISGQGRGNTIYF. CDR3 DNA: TGTGCCATCAGTGGACAGGGGCGAGGAAACACCATATATTTT.

This chain links TRBV4-1 with TRBJ1-1; D not resolved. Trimming removed 0 bases at V and 1 base at J, with 3 bases between. This CDR3 comprises 13 residues. Germline CDR1 reads MGHRA; CDR2 reads YSYEKL. This chain's CDR3 is CASSQDGNTEAFF. The CDR3 DNA is TGCGCCAGCAGCCAAGATGGGAACACTGAAGCTTTCTTT.